The 19 T cell receptor beta chains below were found in one sample sequenced in a study of T cells in Graves' hyperthyroidism and ophthalmopathy. RNA transcripts were the template for amplifying TCR beta CDR3 regions. During a first-round RT-PCR of the TCR CDR3, the HTBI primer set was used. TCRdb processed the multiplex PCR reads anew with MiXCR; each CDR3 protein has one entry. This sample has hundreds of thousands of distinct CDR3 sequences, with roughly 22% found just once. Sequencing was carried out using blood. The receptors here all came from a woman in her 70s with Graves' ophthalmopathy.

This clonotype was seen a few times. V is TRBV28 and J is TRBJ1-5; TRBD1 agrees at 9 bases. The junction had 12 bases not matched to a gene; V was cut back by 6 bases and J by 9 bases. This CDR3 is built from 15 residues. From germline, CDR1 is MDHEN and CDR2 SYDVKM. Here the CDR3 DNA reads TGTGCCAGCAGGAACGCCGGGACAGGGTTCGCGCCCCAGCATTTT. Translated, it gives CASRNAGTGFAPQHF.

V gene TRBV3-1 combines with J gene TRBJ2-1, with 10 nucleotides matching TRBD2. The V gene end was trimmed by 1 base and the J gene end by 8 bases; junction bases not matched to a gene: 11. The CDR3 spans 17 residues. Germline V CDR1 and CDR2: LGHDT, YNNKEL (reference sequence). For the CDR3, the DNA is TGTGCCAGCAGCCAAGTCGATGAAGCGGGAGGGATCCATGAGCAGTTCTTC. The encoded protein is CASSQVDEAGGIHEQFF.

The V gene is TRBV20-1, the J gene TRBJ2-5; D not certain. CDR1 and CDR2 (germline): DFQATT, SNEGSKA (reference sequence). There are 13 residues in the CDR3. V dropped 4 bases and J dropped 0 bases, with 9 bases sitting between them. CDR3 loop: CSATHRYQETQYF. DNA of the CDR3: TGCAGTGCTACCCACAGATACCAAGAGACCCAGTACTTC.

The chain has TRBV3-1 and TRBJ2-4, with a weak D call TRBD2 (6 bases). The CDR3 is made up of 17 amino acids. V shed 4 bases and J shed 3 bases, with 19 bases lying between them. The germline V gene has CDR1 LGHDT and CDR2 YNNKEL (reference sequence). CDR3 nucleotides: TGTGCCAGCAGCCCCACGAACGGGAGATTGGACAAAAACATTCAGTACTTC. Residues: CASSPTNGRLDKNIQYF.

This clonotype has ten or more counts. V gene TRBV18 combines with J gene TRBJ1-1; D possibly corresponds to TRBD1 (6 bases). The V end lost 3 bases, the J end lost 6 bases, and 20 bases lay between the germline ends. This CDR3 comprises 16 residues. The V gene's germline CDR1 is KGHSH and CDR2 LQKENI. In DNA, the CDR3 is TGTGCCAGCTCACCCTTGGACAGCCGAGATTCTTCTGAAGCTTTCTTT. Protein product: CASSPLDSRDSSEAFF.

This clonotype appeared a few times. V usage is TRBV20-1 and J usage is TRBJ2-5; D not resolved. The germline V gene encodes CDR1 DFQATT and CDR2 SNEGSKA (reference sequence). Trimming cost V 6 bases and J 5 bases, with 16 bases left between them. The CDR3 runs 13 residues. CDR3 sequence (DNA): TGCAGTGCGATGGGCACTCCTTCGGAGACCCAGTACTTC. Amino acid sequence: CSAMGTPSETQYF.

The chain has TRBV6-6 and TRBJ2-7; 7 bases map to TRBD1. The CDR3 is 15 residues long. Per germline, CDR1 MNHNY and CDR2 SVGAGI (reference sequence). V lost 0 bases to trimming and J lost 4 bases; unmatched junction nucleotides: 6. The CDR3 DNA reads as TGTGCCAGCAGTTACTCTTGGGACAGAAGTTACGAGCAGTACTTC. Translation gives CASSYSWDRSYEQYF.

A note on this clonotype: The junction does not match germline at one end; this may be a read error. This rearrangement joins TRBV10-1 to TRBJ1-3; 8 bases align to TRBD1. The CDR3 covers 14 residues. From germline, CDR1 is WNHNN and CDR2 SYGVQD (reference sequence). CDR3 coding DNA: TGTGCCAGTCACAGGGGGGGTGGAGGAAACACCATATATTTT. Translating it yields CASHRGGGGNTIYF.

The chain recombines TRBV20-1 with TRBJ1-1; tentatively, D is TRBD1 (6 bases). V dropped 1 base and J dropped 4 bases, with 13 bases sitting between them. This CDR3 contains 14 residues. In germline, CDR1 is DFQATT, CDR2 SNEGSKA (reference sequence). The CDR3 region has the DNA TGCAGTGCTAGAGTCTCGACAGGATCCACTGAAGCTTTCTTT. The encoded protein is CSARVSTGSTEAFF.

This clonotype has just a few counts. V is TRBV27 and J is TRBJ2-5, with D unresolved. V was clipped by 3 bases and J by 5 bases, with 22 bases between them. The germline CDR1 and CDR2 sequences are MNHEY and SMNVEV (reference sequence). This CDR3 contains 17 residues. This CDR3 is CASSLSVWAASRETQYF. The CDR3 DNA reads TGTGCCAGCAGTTTGTCAGTATGGGCAGCAAGCCGGGAGACCCAGTACTTC.

This clonotype was seen repeatedly, ten times or more. This chain links TRBV12-3 or TRBV12-4 with TRBJ1-1; a weak D match, TRBD1 (6 bases). Trimming removed 0 bases at V and 3 bases at J, with 11 bases between. This CDR3 is built from 15 residues. The CDR3, as DNA: TGTGCCAGCAGTTTAGCAGGACAGTCTTACACTGAAGCTTTCTTT. It translates to CASSLAGQSYTEAFF.

This clonotype was seen repeatedly, ten times or more. The chain combines TRBV12-3 or TRBV12-4 with TRBJ2-1, with TRBD2 matching over 10 bases. The CDR3 runs 18 residues. V trimming: 5 bases; J trimming: 4 bases; junction bases outside the gene matches: 14. CDR3 coding DNA: TGTGCCAGCAGTCGGAGGACAGCACTAGCGGGAAGATACAATGAGCAGTTCTTC. Encoded protein: CASSRRTALAGRYNEQFF.

The chain is built from TRBV15 and TRBJ2-3; TRBD2 matches 7 bases. Trimming cost V 0 bases and J 3 bases; bases outside gene matches: 3. Germline loops: CDR1 LNHNV, CDR2 YYDKDF (reference sequence). The CDR3 runs to 15 residues. The CDR3, as DNA: TGTGCCACCAGCAGAGATTTGGGGGGGACAGATACGCAGTATTTT. Residues: CATSRDLGGTDTQYF.

The J gene is TRBJ2-1, the V gene TRBV2, with 7 bases aligning to TRBD1. The trim removed 6 bases at V and 3 bases at J, leaving 11 bases unmatched. Germline assignment: CDR1 SNHLY and CDR2 FYNNEI. This CDR3 has 16 residues. For the CDR3, the DNA is TGTGCCAGCAGGGAGACCAGGGGGTTGCTCTACAATGAGCAGTTCTTC. This sequence encodes CASRETRGLLYNEQFF.

This rearrangement joins TRBV27 to TRBJ1-2, with 7 bases identical to TRBD1. Losses at the gene ends were 6 bases for V and 5 bases for J; bases not matched to a gene: 9. CDR3 length equals 14 residues. The germline V gene encodes CDR1 MNHEY and CDR2 SMNVEV (reference sequence). In nucleotides, the CDR3 is TGTGCCAGCAGCTCCTTAAGGGGGCGGTATGGCTACACCTTC. This encodes CASSSLRGRYGYTF.

At least ten counts were recorded for this clonotype. The V gene is TRBV28, the J gene TRBJ1-5; D is unclear. V was trimmed by 5 bases and J by 6 bases, leaving 8 bases between them. The CDR3 contains 12 residues. Per germline, CDR1 MDHEN and CDR2 SYDVKM. CDR3 nucleotide sequence: TGTGCCAGCAGTGCCCCCCGTCAGCCCCAGCATTTT. Amino acid sequence: CASSAPRQPQHF.

This clonotype was seen a handful of times. The chain links TRBV6-2 or TRBV6-3 to TRBJ2-1; TRBD2 is a possible D gene (5 bases). The V and J ends lost 6 bases and 6 bases respectively, with 15 bases between them. This CDR3 spans 14 amino acids. Germline values: CDR1 MNHEY, CDR2 SVGEGT. In DNA form, the CDR3 reads TGTGCCAGCAGAATACTACTAGGTGGCAATGAGCAGTTCTTC. This sequence encodes CASRILLGGNEQFF.

This clonotype has more than one count but fewer than ten. V is TRBV6-4 and J is TRBJ1-1; the D gene is possibly TRBD1 (6 bases). The germline V and J ends were trimmed by 6 bases and 3 bases, with 14 bases remaining between them. The CDR3 sequence is 14 residues long. Germline V CDR1 and CDR2: MRHNA, SNTAGT. CDR3 protein: CASRTQGSDTEAFF. CDR3 nucleotides: TGTGCCAGCAGAACGCAGGGGAGCGACACTGAAGCTTTCTTT.

This clonotype was found many times. The rearrangement joins TRBV20-1 to TRBJ1-5; D gene uncertain. The CDR3 consists of 13 residues. Trimming took off 3 bases at V and 1 base at J, with 7 bases between the two ends. CDR1 and CDR2 from the germline V gene are DFQATT and SNEGSKA (reference sequence). The CDR3 DNA follows: TGCAGTGCTAGCAAGGACAGCAATCAGCCCCAGCATTTT. This encodes CSASKDSNQPQHF.